The entry that follows covers one TCR beta chain sequence. The antigen remains undetermined. Produced via immunoSEQ multiplex PCR; TCRdb's table is partial and in-frame only. The top ten hold around 6.6% of the sample, which has roughly 83,000 clones, 84% seen once. This specimen comes from a study of OX40 agonist ivuxolimab in advanced cancers. Study details: An agonistic human IgG2 monoclonal antibody against OX40 (CD134) was given. The dose-escalation cohort was about 83% male, with a mean age of approximately 61 years, ranging about 20 to 85. Intravenous ivuxolimab was administered to patients every 2 weeks at 0.01 to 10 mg/kg. Study-wide findings and caveats: Blood T cells, both CD4+ and CD8+, expanded clonally by week 6 at 0.1 to 3.0 mg/kg.

CDR3 size: 14 residues. Between the trimmed V and J ends, which lost 4 bases and 0 bases, there was a span of 11 bases. Germline V CDR1 and CDR2: SGHKS, YYEKEE (reference sequence). The clonotype comes from an adult with an advanced solid tumor such as melanoma, head and neck, liver or kidney cancer. The genes are TRBV5-5 and TRBJ2-7; no clear D. The sequencing used CD4+ or CD8+ T cells sorted from blood, collected in a trial of the OX40 agonist ivuxolimab. The CDR3 sequence is CASSTQEPSYEQYF. DNA of the CDR3: TGTGCCAGCAGCACCCAGGAGCCCTCCTACGAGCAGTACTTC.